The 21 T cell receptor beta chains given below trace back to one sample, sequenced in a study of blood T cell repertoires in COVID-19 (dated by TCRdb to 2020 to 2022). The library was generated by the immunoSEQ multiplex PCR assay. TCRdb's version of the immuneACCESS table is confined to in-frame rearrangements and falls short of the full clone set. An unresolved V gene accounts for under half of the shortfall where checked; the remainder is of unknown origin. Here the sample has about 47,000 clones; around 86% occur a single time. The ten largest clones represent around an eighth of the sample. Sequenced input: peripheral blood. These receptor sequences come from a human donor with acute or convalescent COVID-19. The donor label of this sample is uncertain.

The V gene is TRBV28, the J gene TRBJ2-7; D may be TRBD1 (6 bases). The CDR3 consists of 14 residues. CDR1 and CDR2 from the germline V gene are MDHEN and SYDVKM. The ends were cut back, 3 bases at V and 0 bases at J, with 9 bases in the middle. The CDR3: CASSFGTSSYEQYF. The DNA of the CDR3 is TGTGCCAGCAGTTTTGGGACAAGCTCCTACGAGCAGTACTTC.

V and J are TRBV6-5 and TRBJ2-1; 8 bases are shared with TRBD2. The CDR3 is 16 amino acids. Germline lookup yields CDR1 MNHEY and CDR2 SVGAGI. V lost 0 bases to trimming and J lost 10 bases; unmatched junction nucleotides: 11. CDR3 region: CASSYSTASGRGEQFF. In nucleotides, the CDR3 is TGTGCCAGCAGTTACTCGACGGCCAGCGGGAGAGGAGAGCAGTTCTTC.

The CDR3 sequence is CASSPADREAFF. Here the CDR3 DNA reads TGTGCCAGCAGTCCCGCGGACAGGGAAGCTTTCTTT. V gene TRBV28 combines with J gene TRBJ1-1, with 7 positions matching TRBD1. There are 12 residues in the CDR3. CDR1 is MDHEN and CDR2 is SYDVKM in the germline V gene. The V gene end was trimmed by 5 bases and the J gene end by 8 bases; junction bases not matched to a gene: 5.

CDR3 sequence (DNA): TGTGCCTGGAGTGTGGGAGGTGGTGGCTACACCTTC. Translated, it gives CAWSVGGGGYTF. This chain links TRBV30 with TRBJ1-2, with D hard to call. There are 12 residues in the CDR3. Germline loops: CDR1 GTSNPN, CDR2 SVGIG (reference sequence). V dropped 0 bases and J dropped 7 bases, with 9 bases sitting between them.

This sequence joins TRBV28 and TRBJ2-2, with D maybe TRBD1 (6 bases). Trimming removed 4 bases from V and 1 base from J, with 7 bases in between. Germline lookup yields CDR1 MDHEN and CDR2 SYDVKM. The CDR3 extends over 14 amino acids. This chain's CDR3 is CASSSGQNTGELFF. CDR3 in DNA: TGTGCCAGCAGTTCGGGACAGAACACCGGGGAGCTGTTTTTT.

The chain carries TRBV4-3 and TRBJ1-1; a possible D gene is TRBD1 (6 bases). The germline V gene encodes CDR1 LGHNA and CDR2 YSLEER. This CDR3 contains 15 residues. The ends were cut back, 0 bases at V and 2 bases at J, with 10 bases in the middle. CDR3 nucleotide sequence: TGCGCCAGCAGCCAAGACGCAGGGGTTAACACTGAAGCTTTCTTT. Translated: CASSQDAGVNTEAFF.

This chain links TRBV7-8 with TRBJ1-5; D is ambiguous. V lost 1 base to trimming and J lost 1 base, with 11 bases between them. The CDR3 has 16 amino acids. Germline V gene lookup returns CDR1 SGHVS and CDR2 FQNEAQ. CDR3 in amino acids: CASSLGVARSNQPQHF. CDR3 bases: TGTGCCAGCAGCTTAGGAGTAGCGAGAAGCAATCAGCCCCAGCATTTT.

This clone was picked up one time. The V and J genes are TRBV5-1 and TRBJ2-3; TRBD2 agrees at 15 bases. The length of the CDR3 is 16 residues. The trim removed 4 bases at V and 3 bases at J, leaving 3 bases unmatched. Germline values: CDR1 SGHRS, CDR2 YFSETQ. CDR3 coding DNA: TGCGCCAGCAGCCAGGGACTAGCGGGAGGAACAGATACGCAGTATTTT. Translating gives CASSQGLAGGTDTQYF.

V and J are TRBV7-8 and TRBJ2-5; tentatively, D is TRBD1 (6 bases). Trimming left V 5 bases short and J 2 bases short, with 12 bases between. Germline assignment: CDR1 SGHVS and CDR2 FQNEAQ. The length of the CDR3 is 14 residues. CDR3 DNA: TGTGCCAGCAGCACGGACAGCTTTCAAGAGACCCAGTACTTC. This translates into CASSTDSFQETQYF. The complete variable domain, with remaining parts taken from reference TRBV7-8 and TRBJ2-5, reads GAGVSQSPRYKVAKRGQDVALRCDPISGHVSLFWYQQALGQGPEFLTYFQNEAQLDKSGLPSDRFFAERPEGSVSTLKIQRTQQEDSAVYLCASSTDSFQETQYFGPGTRLLVL.

The chain has TRBV7-2 and TRBJ2-1, with 9 bases aligning to TRBD1. V gave up 4 bases and J gave up 6 bases; unmatched junction bases: 1. This CDR3 has 13 residues. Looked up from germline, CDR1 is SGHTA and CDR2 is FQGNSA. The CDR3 reads CASSSDRGNEQFF. In DNA form, the CDR3 reads TGTGCCAGCAGCTCGGACAGGGGCAATGAGCAGTTCTTC.

The chain carries TRBV4-2 and TRBJ1-2, with 7 bases matching TRBD1. Germline V gives CDR1 LGHNA, CDR2 YNFKEQ. The length of the CDR3 is 15 residues. V shed 5 bases and J 6 bases; nucleotides not matched to a gene: 12. For the CDR3, the DNA is TGTGCCAGCAGCGCGCTCCGACAGGGTGGAGATGGCTACACCTTC. It is translated as CASSALRQGGDGYTF.

The chain has TRBV19 and TRBJ1-2; D remains ambiguous. The germline V gene has CDR1 LNHDA and CDR2 SQIVND (reference sequence). The CDR3 spans 12 residues. V lost 3 bases and J 8 bases, leaving 10 bases between the germline ends. The CDR3 nucleotides read TGTGCCAGTAGTATGAGGGCGGGAGGCTACACCTTC. Amino acid sequence: CASSMRAGGYTF.

The chain joins TRBV28 to TRBJ2-6; the D gene is possibly TRBD1 (5 bases). The CDR3 extends over 15 amino acids. Per the germline V gene, CDR1 is MDHEN and CDR2 is SYDVKM. Trimming removed 6 bases at V and 0 bases at J, with 9 bases between. CDR3 nucleotides: TGTGCCAGCAGCCCAGACAGCTCTGGGGCCAACGTCCTGACTTTC. This sequence encodes CASSPDSSGANVLTF.

The chain carries TRBV29-1 and TRBJ2-1; a possible D gene is TRBD1 (5 bases). Germline V gene sequence: CDR1 SQVTM, CDR2 ANQGSEA. V was shortened by 4 bases and J by 7 bases, with 11 bases between the two germline ends. The CDR3 loop spans 12 amino acids. The CDR3 nucleotides read TGCAGCGTTGGATCCAGGGCGAATGAGCAGTTCTTC. The encoded protein is CSVGSRANEQFF.

The chain is built from TRBV27 and TRBJ1-5; tentatively, D is TRBD1 (6 bases). Germline lookup yields CDR1 MNHEY and CDR2 SMNVEV (reference sequence). CDR3 length: 16 residues. The germline V and J ends were trimmed by 6 bases and 3 bases, with 18 bases remaining between them. Here the CDR3 reads CASSPWGGATNQPQHF. CDR3 nucleotides: TGTGCCAGCAGCCCTTGGGGGGGGGCTACCAATCAGCCCCAGCATTTT.

The chain joins TRBV6-6 to TRBJ1-1; TRBD1 might be the D (6 bases). Deletions cut 6 bases from V and 0 bases from J, with 17 bases between. The length of the CDR3 is 16 residues. Germline-derived CDR1 and CDR2 are MNHNY and SVGAGI (reference sequence). The CDR3 region is CASRDTGLVMNTEAFF. The CDR3 DNA follows: TGTGCCAGCAGAGACACAGGGTTAGTCATGAACACTGAAGCTTTCTTT.

J is TRBJ1-2 and V is TRBV9; D unresolved. V dropped 4 bases and J dropped 8 bases, with 21 bases sitting between them. Germline assignment: CDR1 SGDLS and CDR2 YYNGEE. The CDR3 spans 15 residues. CDR3 sequence (DNA): TGTGCCAGCAGCTCCCAGGCCGGGAAGTCTCGAGGCTACACCTTC. Translated, it gives CASSSQAGKSRGYTF.

This chain links TRBV7-3 with TRBJ1-1; 7 bases align to TRBD1. Germline CDR1 reads SGHTA; CDR2 reads FQGTGA. V shed 4 bases and J 4 bases; nucleotides not matched to a gene: 3. The CDR3 is made up of 13 amino acids. The CDR3 loop reads CASSSTGPTEAFF. The DNA of the CDR3 is TGTGCCAGCAGCTCGACAGGGCCCACTGAAGCTTTCTTT.

V usage is TRBV24-1 and J usage is TRBJ2-1; 8 positions agree with TRBD2. J was trimmed by 0 bases and V by 6 bases; bases with no gene match: 3. This CDR3 spans 15 amino acids. Germline values: CDR1 KGHDR, CDR2 SFDVKD. CDR3 sequence reads: CATSYAGGSYNEQFF. The CDR3 bases are TGTGCCACCAGTTACGCGGGAGGCTCCTACAATGAGCAGTTCTTC.

The chain carries TRBV4-2 and TRBJ2-7; tentatively, D is TRBD2 (7 bases). Per the germline V gene, CDR1 is LGHNA and CDR2 is YNFKEQ. This CDR3 has 16 amino acids. V dropped 0 bases and J dropped 6 bases, with 18 bases sitting between them. The CDR3 sequence: CASSQERPGGLGEQYF. CDR3 bases: TGTGCCAGCAGCCAAGAACGGCCGGGGGGCCTAGGCGAGCAGTACTTC.

This chain connects TRBV29-1 to TRBJ2-4; 10 nucleotides align to TRBD2. CDR3 length equals 15 residues. V trimming: 2 bases; J trimming: 5 bases; junction bases outside the gene matches: 6. Germline V gene data show CDR1 as SQVTM and CDR2 as ANQGSEA. CDR3: CSVELGLAGENIQYF. Written as DNA, the CDR3 is TGCAGCGTTGAATTGGGGCTAGCGGGAGAAAACATTCAGTACTTC.